Listed below are T cell receptor beta chains from one sample, sequenced in a study of blood T cell repertoires in COVID-19. Sequencing was performed with immunoSEQ multiplex PCR; in TCRdb, only in-frame clones are kept and a portion is missing. The table records 200,000 to 250,000 clones, roughly 79% of them present only once. Sequenced material: peripheral blood. Source of these receptors: an elderly woman with COVID-19, enrolled during active disease. Both conserved end residues are part of each CDR3. A D gene is named only where the DNA matches it firmly. The size of a clone is reported for some rows only, either as once, few or many, or as a class for expanded clones.

V: TRBV4-2
J: TRBJ1-5
D: TRBD1
size: NA
DNA: TGTGCCAGCAGCCAAACAGGGGCTCATCAGCCCCAGCATTTT
CDR3: CASSQTGAHQPQHF

V: TRBV5-4
J: TRBJ1-4
D: NA
size: NA
DNA: TGTGCCAGCAGCTTGGGTCGCGGAAATGAAAAACTGTTTTTT
CDR3: CASSLGRGNEKLFF

V: TRBV29-1
J: TRBJ2-3
D: NA
size: NA
DNA: TGCAGCTGGGCCCGCTCGACGAACGCAGATACGCAGTATTTT
CDR3: CSWARSTNADTQYF

V: TRBV6-5
J: TRBJ2-1
D: NA
size: NA
DNA: TGTGCCAGCAGTTTGGACAATTACAATGAGCAGTTCTTC
CDR3: CASSLDNYNEQFF

V: TRBV6-2/TRBV6-3
J: TRBJ1-5
D: TRBD1
size: NA
DNA: TGTGCCAGCAGTTATCCGACAGGGGCGGGCAATCAGCCCCAGCATTTT
CDR3: CASSYPTGAGNQPQHF

V: TRBV7-9
J: TRBJ1-2
D: TRBD1
size: NA
DNA: TGTGCCAGCAGCGGACCCCGACAGGGGAACTATGGCTACACCTTC
CDR3: CASSGPRQGNYGYTF

V: TRBV7-2
J: TRBJ2-2
D: TRBD1
size: NA
DNA: TGTGCCAGCAGCCCGACAGGGCCGATATTGGGGAACACCGGGGAGCTGTTTTTT
CDR3: CASSPTGPILGNTGELFF

V: TRBV30
J: TRBJ1-3
D: TRBD1
size: NA
DNA: TGTGCCTGGAGTAGACAGGGTCCCGGAAACACCATATATTTT
CDR3: CAWSRQGPGNTIYF

V: TRBV2
J: TRBJ1-1
D: NA
size: NA
DNA: TGTCCTAAAACAGGGACCTTGAACACTGAAGCTTTCTTT
CDR3: CPKTGTLNTEAFF

V: TRBV18
J: TRBJ1-1
D: NA
size: NA
DNA: TGTGCCAGCTCACTGACAGTCATGAACACTGAAGCTTTCTTT
CDR3: CASSLTVMNTEAFF

V: TRBV5-4
J: TRBJ2-3
D: NA
size: NA
DNA: TGTGCCAGCAGCCTCCACAAGGCCCCAGGCGATACGCAGTATTTT
CDR3: CASSLHKAPGDTQYF

V: TRBV6-5
J: TRBJ1-2
D: NA
size: NA
DNA: TGTGCCAGCAGACTTCTCTTCAGAGAGGATAAAGGCTACACCTTC
CDR3: CASRLLFREDKGYTF

V: TRBV28
J: TRBJ1-5
D: NA
size: NA
DNA: TGTGCCAGCAGTTTAGAGGGAATCGGTAAGAGGCCCCAGCATTTT
CDR3: CASSLEGIGKRPQHF

V: TRBV5-4
J: TRBJ2-2
D: TRBD2
size: NA
DNA: TGTGCCAGCAGCTTCCGGGGGGGCCTAAGCGGGGAGCTGTTTTTT
CDR3: CASSFRGGLSGELFF

V: TRBV6-6
J: TRBJ1-3
D: TRBD1
size: NA
DNA: TGTGCCAGCAGTTTTCTAGGACAGGACAGTGGAAACACCATATATTTT
CDR3: CASSFLGQDSGNTIYF

V: TRBV10-3
J: TRBJ1-2
D: NA
size: NA
DNA: TGTGCCTTAGGTCAGGCTACGAACTATGGCTACACCTTC
CDR3: CALGQATNYGYTF

V: TRBV11-2
J: TRBJ2-7
D: TRBD1
size: NA
DNA: TGTGCCAGCAGCCCAGGGACAGGAATCTACGAGCAGTACTTC
CDR3: CASSPGTGIYEQYF

V: TRBV11-3
J: TRBJ1-3
D: TRBD1
size: NA
DNA: TGTGCCAGCAGCCGACAGGGGAATGGAAACACCATATATTTT
CDR3: CASSRQGNGNTIYF

V: TRBV4-3
J: TRBJ2-3
D: NA
size: NA
DNA: TGCGCCAGCAGCCAAGATACCTACACAGATACGCAGTATTTT
CDR3: CASSQDTYTDTQYF

V: TRBV7-8
J: TRBJ2-7
D: NA
size: NA
DNA: TGTGCCAGCAGCTTGTATAGCAGGGGCTTATACGAGCAGTACTTC
CDR3: CASSLYSRGLYEQYF

V: TRBV15
J: TRBJ2-1
D: TRBD2
size: once
DNA: TGTGCCACCAGCAGAGTGGCGGGGGAAGGCAATGAGCAGTTCTTC
CDR3: CATSRVAGEGNEQFF